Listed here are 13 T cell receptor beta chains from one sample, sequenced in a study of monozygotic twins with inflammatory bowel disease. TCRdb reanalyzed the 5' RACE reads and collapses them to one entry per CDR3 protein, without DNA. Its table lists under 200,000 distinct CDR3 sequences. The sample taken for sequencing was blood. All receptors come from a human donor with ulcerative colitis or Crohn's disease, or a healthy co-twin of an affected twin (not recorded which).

The CDR3 sequence: CASNHRGEAETQYF. V and J are TRBV5-1 and TRBJ2-5; with no DNA, the TCRdb D assignment of TRBD1 cannot be verified. Germline V gives CDR1 SGHRS, CDR2 YFSETQ. The CDR3 length is 14 residues.

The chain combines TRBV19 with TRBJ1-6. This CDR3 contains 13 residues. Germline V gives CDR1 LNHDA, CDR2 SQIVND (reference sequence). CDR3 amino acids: CASSGATASPLHF.

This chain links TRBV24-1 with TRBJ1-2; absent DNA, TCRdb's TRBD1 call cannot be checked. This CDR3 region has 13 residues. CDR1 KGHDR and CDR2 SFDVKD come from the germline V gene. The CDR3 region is CATSDAQGRGYTF.

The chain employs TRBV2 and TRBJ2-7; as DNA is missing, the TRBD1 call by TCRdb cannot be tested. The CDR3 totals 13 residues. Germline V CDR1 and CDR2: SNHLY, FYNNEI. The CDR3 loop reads CATRTGGRYEQYF.

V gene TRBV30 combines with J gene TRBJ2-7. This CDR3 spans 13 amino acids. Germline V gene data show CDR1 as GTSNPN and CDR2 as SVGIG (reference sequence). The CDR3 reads CAWSGQSSYEQYF.

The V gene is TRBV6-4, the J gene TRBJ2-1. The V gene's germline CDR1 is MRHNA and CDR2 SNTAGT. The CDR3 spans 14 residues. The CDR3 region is CASSDLLKGNEQFF.

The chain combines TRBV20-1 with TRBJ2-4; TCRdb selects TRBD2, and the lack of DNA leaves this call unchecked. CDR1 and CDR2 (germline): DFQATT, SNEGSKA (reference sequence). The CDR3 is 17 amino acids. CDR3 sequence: CSARVSGSLLAKNIQYF.

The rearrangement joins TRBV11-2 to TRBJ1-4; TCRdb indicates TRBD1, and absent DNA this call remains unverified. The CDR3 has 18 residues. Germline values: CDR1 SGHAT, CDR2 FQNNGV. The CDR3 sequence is CASSLESAGGPSNEKLFF.

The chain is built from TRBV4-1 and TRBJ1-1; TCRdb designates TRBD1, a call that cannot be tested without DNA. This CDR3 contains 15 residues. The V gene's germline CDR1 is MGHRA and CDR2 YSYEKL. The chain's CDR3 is CASRPPGQGNTEAFF.

The CDR3 sequence: CASSEGSPRSGANVLTF. The V call is TRBV12-3 or TRBV12-4, the J call TRBJ2-6; TCRdb's D gene call, TRBD2, goes unchecked for lack of DNA. CDR3 length: 17 residues.

CDR3 loop: CATSRDAHEQYF. This chain uses TRBV15 with TRBJ2-7. There are 12 residues in the CDR3. Germline values: CDR1 LNHNV, CDR2 YYDKDF (reference sequence).

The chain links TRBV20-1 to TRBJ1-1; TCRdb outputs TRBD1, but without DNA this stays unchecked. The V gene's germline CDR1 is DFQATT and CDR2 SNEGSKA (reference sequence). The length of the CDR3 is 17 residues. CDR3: CSAKPGQGARWDTEAFF.

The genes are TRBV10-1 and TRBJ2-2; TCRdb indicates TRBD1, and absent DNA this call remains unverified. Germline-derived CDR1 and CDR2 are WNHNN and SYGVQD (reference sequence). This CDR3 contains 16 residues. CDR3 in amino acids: CASSASGTGNTGELFF.